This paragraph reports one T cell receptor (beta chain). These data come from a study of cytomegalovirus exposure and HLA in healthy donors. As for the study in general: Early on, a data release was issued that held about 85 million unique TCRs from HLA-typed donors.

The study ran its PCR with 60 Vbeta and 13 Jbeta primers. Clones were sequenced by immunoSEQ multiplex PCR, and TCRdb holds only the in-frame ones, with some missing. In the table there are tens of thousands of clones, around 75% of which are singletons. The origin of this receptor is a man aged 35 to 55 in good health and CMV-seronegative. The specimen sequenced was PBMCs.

The CDR3 sequence is CAIIRGYGNTEAFF. In DNA, the CDR3 is TGTGCCATAATCAGGGGTTATGGCAACACTGAAGCTTTCTTT. The V gene is TRBV7-9, the J gene TRBJ1-1; D is possibly TRBD1 (6 bases). Germline values: CDR1 SEHNR, CDR2 FQNEAQ (reference sequence). Trimming removed 10 bases from V and 2 bases from J, with 17 bases in between. CDR3 length: 14 amino acids. The full variable domain, its missing parts supplied by reference TRBV7-9 and TRBJ1-1, is DTGVSQNPRHKITKRGQNVTFRCDPISEHNRLYWYRQTLGQGPEFLTYFQNEAQLEKSRLLSDRFSAERPKGSFSTLEIQRTEQGDSAMYLCAIIRGYGNTEAFFGQGTRLTVV.